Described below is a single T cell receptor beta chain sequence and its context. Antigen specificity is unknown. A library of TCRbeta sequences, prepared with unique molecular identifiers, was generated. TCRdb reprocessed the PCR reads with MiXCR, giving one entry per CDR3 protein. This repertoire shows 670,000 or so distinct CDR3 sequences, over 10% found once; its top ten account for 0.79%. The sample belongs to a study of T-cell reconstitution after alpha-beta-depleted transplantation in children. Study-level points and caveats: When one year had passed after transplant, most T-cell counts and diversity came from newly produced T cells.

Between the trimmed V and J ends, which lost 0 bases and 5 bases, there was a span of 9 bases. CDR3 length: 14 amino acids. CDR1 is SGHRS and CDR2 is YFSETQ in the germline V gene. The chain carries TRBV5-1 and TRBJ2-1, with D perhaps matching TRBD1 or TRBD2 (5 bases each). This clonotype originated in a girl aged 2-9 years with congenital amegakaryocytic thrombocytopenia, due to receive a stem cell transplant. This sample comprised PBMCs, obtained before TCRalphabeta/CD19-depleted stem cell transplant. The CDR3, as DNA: TGCGCCAGCAGCTTGGCCGGGACGCACAATGAGCAGTTCTTC. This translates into CASSLAGTHNEQFF.